The rows below give T cell receptor beta chains drawn from one sample of a study of shared clonotypes between healthy human individuals. Libraries were prepared by immunoSEQ multiplex PCR; TCRdb keeps only in-frame clonotypes and omits some of them. The sample lists a few million clones, 90% to 95% occurring once. The sample was naive CD4+ T cells sorted from blood. Receptor source: a man between 18 and 29 years old in good health. Both conserved end residues are part of each CDR3. A D gene is named only where the DNA matches it firmly. The size entry is marked missing in some rows and otherwise reads once, few, many or a size class.

clone_size	v_call	j_call	d_call	cdr3_nt	cdr3_aa
NA	TRBV6-1	TRBJ2-5	NA	TGTGCCAGCACCACAGTGCAAGAGACCCAGTACTTC	CASTTVQETQYF
NA	TRBV11-2	TRBJ2-3	NA	TGTGCCAGCAGCTTAGACTCCGCCACAGATACGCAGTATTTT	CASSLDSATDTQYF
few	TRBV19	TRBJ1-4	NA	TGTGCCAGTAGAACCGGGACTTGGAATGAAAAACTGTTTTTT	CASRTGTWNEKLFF
NA	TRBV6-1	TRBJ2-7	NA	TGTGCCAGCAGTGCGGACAGAGGACTCTACGAGCAGTACTTC	CASSADRGLYEQYF
NA	TRBV4-3	TRBJ2-7	NA	TGCGCCAGCAGCCAAGACCCCCTGACCGCGATTAGCGGTTACGAGCAGTACTTC	CASSQDPLTAISGYEQYF
NA	TRBV29-1	TRBJ2-3	TRBD2	TGCAGCGTTTCCGGGACTAGCGGGGAAACAGATACGCAGTATTTT	CSVSGTSGETDTQYF
NA	TRBV28	TRBJ2-2	NA	TGTGCCAGCAGTTTAAATTCCGGGGAGCTGTTTTTT	CASSLNSGELFF
NA	TRBV7-9	TRBJ2-7	NA	TGTGCCAGCAGCGGCGGAGCCCCCCCAGTCTACGAGCAGTACTTC	CASSGGAPPVYEQYF
NA	TRBV18	TRBJ2-5	NA	TGTGCCAGCTCAGGTGGGCAAGAGACCCAGTACTTC	CASSGGQETQYF
NA	TRBV5-6	TRBJ2-6	NA	TGTGCCAGCAGCTTCAGGGTTTCTGGGGCCAACGTCCTGACTTTC	CASSFRVSGANVLTF
NA	TRBV30	TRBJ1-3	TRBD1	TGTGCCTGGGGAGACAGGGCAGCGGCTGGAAACACCATATATTTT	CAWGDRAAAGNTIYF
NA	TRBV19	TRBJ1-6	NA	TGTGCCAGTAGTATGCGGCAGGGTGGCTCCTATAATTCACCCCTCCACTTT	CASSMRQGGSYNSPLHF
NA	TRBV11-2	TRBJ2-7	TRBD2	TGTGCCAGCAGCTCTGGACTAGCGGGGAATGAGCAGTACTTC	CASSSGLAGNEQYF
NA	TRBV6-6	TRBJ2-7	NA	TGTGCCAGCAGCGCCCCGACAGCTTACGAGCAGTACTTC	CASSAPTAYEQYF
NA	TRBV18	TRBJ2-7	TRBD2	TGTGCCAGCTCACCCCTAGCGGGAGATAACTACGAGCAGTACTTC	CASSPLAGDNYEQYF
NA	TRBV29-1	TRBJ2-4	TRBD2	TGCAGCGTTGAACCGGCCGGGAGGTCACACATTCAGTACTTC	CSVEPAGRSHIQYF
NA	TRBV6-5	TRBJ1-3	NA	TGTGCCAGCAGTTACCGGAGTGTGGGGCCTGGAAACACCATATATTTT	CASSYRSVGPGNTIYF
NA	TRBV7-2	TRBJ2-3	NA	TGTGCCAGCACCGCATTTGGACTAAACACAGATACGCAGTATTTT	CASTAFGLNTDTQYF
few	TRBV29-1	TRBJ1-1	NA	TGCAGCGTTGAACGGACTGTGAACACTGAAGCTTTCTTT	CSVERTVNTEAFF
NA	TRBV5-6	TRBJ2-2	NA	TGTGCCAGCGCTCAGGCGAACACCGGGGAGCTGTTTTTT	CASAQANTGELFF